This record looks at one T cell receptor (beta chain) sequence and its context. This clone was observed a few times. The specificity of this receptor is unknown. Base qualities are not recorded, but no much larger clone differs from it by a single base. Participants in the prospective study were enrolled through a virtual design, were aged about 18 to 89 years, and lived in some 24 United States geographic areas. In the prospective study, participants were assigned to cohorts based on the clinical history participants reported in a screening survey and a study questionnaire. In the prospective study, whole blood, serum and a nasopharyngeal or oropharyngeal swab were collected from each participant by mobile phlebotomists. Additional blood draws and questionnaires over an approximately 2-month period could optionally be provided by prospective study participants. Before DNA extraction, prospective study blood samples were shipped either frozen or at room temperature.

This sample was taken from a study of blood T cell repertoires in COVID-19 (dated by TCRdb to about 2020). Regarding the research as a whole: Samples covering the acute and convalescent phases of COVID-19 were provided by collaborators in the United States, Italy and Spain. Sample metadata almost always included a de-identified subject ID, COVID-19 status, age in years and sex. HLA class I and class II types, where available, came from metadata supplied by the sample provider rather than from assay-based typing. The prospective study material was composed of cDNA or gDNA derived from T cells, B-cell-depleted T cells, or PBMCs. The repertoires were released in a freely available public database meant as a resource for research on the immune response to SARS-CoV-2. The dataset comprised deeply sampled blood TCRbeta repertoires from subjects exposed to, actively infected with, or recovered from COVID-19. The samples were drawn from two sources: the first 160 participants of the ongoing ImmuneRACE study, and 1,200 or so subjects contributed by 6 global collaborators. Points the paper makes about the study in general: Clinical and demographic metadata were provided uncurated, with the amount varying by source and participant.

The immunoSEQ Assay, a bias-controlled multiplex PCR, was used to amplify TCRbeta CDR3 regions from genomic DNA. The source study handled its data this way. Within the assay, amplification of reference gene primers was used to estimate how many nucleated cells each sample contained. Sequence reads were collapsed and filtered to measure the absolute abundance of every unique TCRbeta CDR3 rearrangement. Productive Simpson clonality was computed per sample as the square root of Simpson's diversity index over productive rearrangements. The clones in this table, taken by TCRdb from immuneACCESS, are in-frame only. Not every clone is retained; where verified, under half of the shortfall comes from an unresolved V gene, and the cause of the rest is unknown. That table furnishes V, J and clone size, whereas the DNA furnished D and trimming. The sample data list fewer than 250,000 clones, and 80% of these were observed just once. 7.4% of the sample goes to the ten largest clones.

The CDR3 runs 16 amino acids, cysteine and phenylalanine included. The entry retains the CDR3 DNA only, 48 bases that are in frame from base 1. In the germline V gene, CDR1 corresponds to SGHVS and CDR2 to FQNEAQ. V lost 5 bases and J lost 7 bases; the stretch between them is 21 bases long. Sequenced input: PBMCs or T cells enriched from blood (not recorded which). This sequence was found in a middle-aged woman with acute COVID-19. In this chain, TRBV7-8 is recombined with TRBJ1-5; the D gene cannot be named for sure. The CDR3 corresponds to CASSPHPVELEQPQHF. The DNA is TGTGCCAGCAGCCCCCACCCCGTGGAGTTGGAACAGCCCCAGCATTTT.